Listed here are 6 T cell receptor beta chains from one sample, sequenced in a study of T cell responses to AZD1222 COVID-19 vaccine (dated by TCRdb to about 2021). The library was produced with the immunoSEQ multiplex PCR assay. In its TCRdb copy, this immuneACCESS table keeps in-frame sequences only and misses some clones. Where compared with another copy, unresolved V genes explain less than half of these, and the others have no known cause. In this sample the table shows around 84,000 clones, around 90% of which occur a single time. In total, the top ten clones hold under 7% of the sample. Reading the label with the study, this specimen's time point is: baseline before first vaccination. The source was peripheral blood, collected on day 0 of AZD1222 vaccination. Receptor source: an adult in good health.

The rearrangement links TRBV18 to TRBJ2-5; 8 positions match TRBD1. Germline CDR1 reads KGHSH; CDR2 reads LQKENI. The CDR3 sequence is 13 residues long. V was clipped by 6 bases and J by 5 bases; unmatched bases: 5. CDR3 region: CASSRTGPETQYF. The CDR3 nucleotides read TGTGCCAGCTCGCGGACAGGGCCCGAGACCCAGTACTTC. Full variable domain (remainder filled in from reference TRBV18 and TRBJ2-5): NAGVMQNPRHLVRRRGQEARLRCSPMKGHSHVYWYRQLPEEGLKFMVYLQKENIIDESGMPKERFSAEFPKEGPSILRIQQVVRGDSAAYFCASSRTGPETQYFGPGTRLLVL.

J is TRBJ1-1 and V is TRBV11-3; D might be TRBD1 (5 bases). Germline assignment: CDR1 SGHNT and CDR2 YENEEA. This CDR3 has 14 amino acids. The V end was cut by 0 bases, the J end by 4 bases, with 9 bases between. CDR3 in DNA: TGTGCCAGCAGCTTAGAGGCAGGGAGCACTGAAGCTTTCTTT. It is translated as CASSLEAGSTEAFF.

The genes are TRBV7-2 and TRBJ2-6; 7 bases agree with TRBD1. This CDR3 has 15 amino acids. The V gene end was trimmed by 7 bases and the J gene end by 1 base; junction bases not matched to a gene: 4. Looked up from germline, CDR1 is SGHTA and CDR2 is FQGNSA. CDR3 amino acids: CASTRQGSGANVLTF. The CDR3 coding sequence is TGTGCCAGCACCCGACAGGGATCTGGGGCCAACGTCCTGACTTTC.

This clone is judged medium-sized. The rearrangement links TRBV9 to TRBJ2-1, with 7 bases identical to TRBD2. Germline trimming cut 0 bases from V and 0 bases from J; bases unmatched to any gene: 18. There are 21 residues in the CDR3. Germline-derived CDR1 and CDR2 are SGDLS and YYNGEE. CDR3 bases: TGTGCCAGCAGCGTAGCTGGCGGGAGAATTCTCCCCTCAGGCTCCTACAATGAGCAGTTCTTC. The encoded protein is CASSVAGGRILPSGSYNEQFF.

The V and J genes are TRBV27 and TRBJ2-1; 9 nucleotides match TRBD1. The germline V gene has CDR1 MNHEY and CDR2 SMNVEV (reference sequence). J gave up 11 bases and V 8 bases, and 13 bases lay outside the gene matches. CDR3 length equals 14 residues. CDR3 amino acids: CASADRGGVGQQFF. The CDR3, as DNA: TGTGCCAGCGCCGACAGGGGGGGCGTGGGGCAGCAGTTCTTC.

This chain uses TRBV19 with TRBJ1-2; 7 positions agree with TRBD1. V lost 2 bases, J lost 4 bases, and 7 bases stayed unmatched. Germline V gene sequence: CDR1 LNHDA, CDR2 SQIVND (reference sequence). The CDR3 totals 15 residues. The CDR3 here is CASSITGDSSYGYTF. The CDR3 DNA is TGTGCCAGTAGTATAACCGGGGACAGTTCCTATGGCTACACCTTC. The full variable domain, its missing parts supplied by reference TRBV19 and TRBJ1-2, is DGGITQSPKYLFRKEGQNVTLSCEQNLNHDAMYWYRQDPGQGLRLIYYSQIVNDFQKGDIAEGYSVSREKKESFPLTVTSAQKNPTAFYLCASSITGDSSYGYTFGSGTRLTVV.